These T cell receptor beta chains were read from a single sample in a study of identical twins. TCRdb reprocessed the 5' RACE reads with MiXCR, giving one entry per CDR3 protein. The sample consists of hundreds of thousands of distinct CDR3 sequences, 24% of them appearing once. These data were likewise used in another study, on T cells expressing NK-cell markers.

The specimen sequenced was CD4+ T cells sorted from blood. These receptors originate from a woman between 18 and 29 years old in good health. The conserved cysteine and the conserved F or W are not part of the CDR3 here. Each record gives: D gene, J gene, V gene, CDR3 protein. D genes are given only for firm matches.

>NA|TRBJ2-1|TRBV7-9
ASSPRLLTYNEQF
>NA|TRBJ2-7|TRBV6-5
ASSYQGRSYEQY
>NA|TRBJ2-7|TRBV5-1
ASSPLDGAYEQY
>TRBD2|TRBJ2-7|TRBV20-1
SASPVAGGSAYEQY
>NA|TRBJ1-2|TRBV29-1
SVGQALNYGYT
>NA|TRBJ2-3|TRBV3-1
ASSQEGGLGTDTQY
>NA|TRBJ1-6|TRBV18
ASSPQEQISPLH
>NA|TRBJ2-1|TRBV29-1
SVLETYNEQF
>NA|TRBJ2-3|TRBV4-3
ASSRAGTGDTQY
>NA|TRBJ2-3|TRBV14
ASSQIGDTDTQY
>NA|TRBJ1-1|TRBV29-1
SVEDRGGANTEAF
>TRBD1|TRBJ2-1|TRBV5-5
ASSLRQGHPNEQF
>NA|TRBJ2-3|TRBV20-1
SARGHPQTSTDTQY
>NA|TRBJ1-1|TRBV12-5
ASGLSTVVDLSTEAF
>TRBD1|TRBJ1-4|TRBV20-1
SAVQGVGDEKLF
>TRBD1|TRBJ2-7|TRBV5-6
ASSSLTGTYEQY
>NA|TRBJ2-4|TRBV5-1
ASSRWDLHIQY
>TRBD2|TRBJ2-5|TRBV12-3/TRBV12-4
ASTLVTSGGAGQETQY
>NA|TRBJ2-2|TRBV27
ASRIGSEGYGELF
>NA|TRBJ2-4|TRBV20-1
SAIKGGNIQY
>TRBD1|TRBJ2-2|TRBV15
ATSRSGTANTGELF
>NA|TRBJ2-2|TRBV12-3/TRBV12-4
ASSPRGELF
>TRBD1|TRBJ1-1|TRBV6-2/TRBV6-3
ASRDGQVQTEAF
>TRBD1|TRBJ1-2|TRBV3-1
ASSRGTGGDYGYT
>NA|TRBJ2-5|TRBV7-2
ASSLGFLVVRETQY
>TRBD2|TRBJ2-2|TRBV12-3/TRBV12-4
ASSFAREALTGELF
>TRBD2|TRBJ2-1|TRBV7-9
ASRPIGTSGRSDEQF
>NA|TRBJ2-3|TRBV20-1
SARDLGRGLTDTQY
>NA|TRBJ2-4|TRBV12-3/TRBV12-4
ASSGQAGSNIQY
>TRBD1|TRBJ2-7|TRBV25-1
ASSEYNRGHEQY
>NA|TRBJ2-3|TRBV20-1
SGHRTDTQY
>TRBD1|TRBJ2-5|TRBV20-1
SAIRQGGETQY
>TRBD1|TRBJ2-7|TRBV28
ASRVDRVGYEQY
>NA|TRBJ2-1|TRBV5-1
ASSEGVGDEQF
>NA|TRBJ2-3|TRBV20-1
SPTSGETSTDTQY
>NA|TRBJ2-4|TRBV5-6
ASCRGELAKNIQY
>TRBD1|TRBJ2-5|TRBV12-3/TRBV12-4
ASSSDREETQY
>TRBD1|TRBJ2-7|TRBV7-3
ASSLRGKDGQGHYEQY
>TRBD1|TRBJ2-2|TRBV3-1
ASSQIQGAGELF
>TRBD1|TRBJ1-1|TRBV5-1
ASSPRQGALLSTEAF
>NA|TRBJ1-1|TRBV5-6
ASSLLMGWNTEAF
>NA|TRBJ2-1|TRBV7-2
ASRLGNPPYNEQF
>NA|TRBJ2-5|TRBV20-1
SASGQGSQETQY
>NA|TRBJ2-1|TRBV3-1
ASSQDPGVLRNEQF
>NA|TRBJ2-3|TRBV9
ASSVAAGNTQY
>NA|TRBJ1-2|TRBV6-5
ASSYGLGARGYT
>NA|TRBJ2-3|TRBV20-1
SVARGTDTQY
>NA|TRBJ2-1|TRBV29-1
SVGTSGSYNEQF
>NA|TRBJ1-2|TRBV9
ASSVGPSANYGYT